This TCR beta chain was found in a study of cytomegalovirus exposure and HLA in healthy donors. Study at large: Genotyping of roughly 400 donors showed that 80% to 85% belonged to the Caucasian-associated ancestry cluster.

Germline CDR1 is SEHNR and CDR2 is FQNEAQ (reference sequence). V was clipped by 1 base and J by 6 bases, with 10 bases between them. The CDR3 totals 14 residues. Broader study findings: Association of 16,951 TCR beta sequences with HLA alleles was found at 0.05 false discovery rate in a later analysis. Per published accounts, TCR beta sequences correctly predicted the HLA-A and HLA-B alleles of most subjects.

Concerning this clone: Its cognate antigen is unknown.

The PCR used 60 Vbeta and 13 Jbeta primers. TCRdb keeps only in-frame clones here, not all; method: immunoSEQ multiplex PCR. The profile covers around 55,000 clones, with 60% to 80% appearing a single time and 2.5% taken by the ten largest. Everyone who donated was a healthy bone marrow donor. V gene TRBV7-9 combines with J gene TRBJ2-1; D is possibly TRBD2 (6 bases). The TCR was taken from a female donor in good health and CMV-seronegative. Sequencing was done on a sample of PBMCs. The CDR3 DNA is TGTGCCAGCAGCTTAGTGGGACTGCCCAATGAGCAGTTCTTC. Protein sequence: CASSLVGLPNEQFF.